The TCR beta chain under discussion was sequenced for a study of response to subunit inactivated influenza vaccine (dated by TCRdb to the late 2010s). Background for the entire study: Deep quantitative T cell receptor repertoire profiling was used in the study to track responses to a trivalent subunit inactivated influenza vaccine.

General conclusions and limits of the study: According to the authors, only a limited number of new T cells may be recruited by each seasonal influenza vaccination.

The germline V gene yields SGHRS for CDR1 and YFSETQ for CDR2. Counted from cysteine to phenylalanine, this CDR3 has 11 amino acids. Only CDR3 DNA is held: 33 bases, read in frame from base 1. The trim is 4 bases for V and 5 bases for J, with a gap of 4 bases between the germline ends. Libraries were made using RT-PCR. The reads were generated on an Illumina HiSeq 2500. TCRdb ran its own pipeline on the public reads, namely fastp trimming at Q25 and MiXCR clone calling, and kept in-frame beta chains. Every CDR3 protein is listed once, alongside the most common genes and DNA of its rows. Present in this sample are more than 550,000 distinct CDR3 sequences, 12% of which were seen just once. The ten largest clones add up to 10% of the sample. This clonotype showed up many times. The antigen it recognizes is unknown. Nothing much larger sits one base from this clone, and base qualities are not available.

The sequence joins TRBV5-1 to TRBJ2-1; too little of a D gene remains to name it. The receptor comes from a man aged 45-65 years who received an inactivated influenza vaccine. Donor details come from another sample of the same person, matched by shared clones. The sequences come from PBMCs from blood, collected on the day of vaccination. The DNA sequence is given as TGCGCCAGCAGCCCTAACAATGAGCAGTTCTTC. The resulting protein is CASSPNNEQFF.